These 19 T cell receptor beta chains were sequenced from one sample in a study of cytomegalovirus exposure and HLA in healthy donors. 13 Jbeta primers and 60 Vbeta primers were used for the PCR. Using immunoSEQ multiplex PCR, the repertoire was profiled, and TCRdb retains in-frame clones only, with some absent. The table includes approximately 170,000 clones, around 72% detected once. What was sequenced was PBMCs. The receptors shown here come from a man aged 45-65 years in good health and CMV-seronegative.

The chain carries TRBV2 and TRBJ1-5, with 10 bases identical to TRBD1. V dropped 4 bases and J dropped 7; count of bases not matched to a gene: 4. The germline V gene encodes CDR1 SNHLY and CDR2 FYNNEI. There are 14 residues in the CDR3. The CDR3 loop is CASSGGDRGQPQHF. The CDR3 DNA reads TGTGCCAGCAGTGGGGGGGACAGGGGACAGCCCCAGCATTTT.

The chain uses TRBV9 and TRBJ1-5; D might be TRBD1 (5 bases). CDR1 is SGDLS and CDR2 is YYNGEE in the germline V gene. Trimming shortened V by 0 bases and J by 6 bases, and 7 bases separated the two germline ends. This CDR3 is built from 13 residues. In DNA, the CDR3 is TGTGCCAGCAGCGTAGGGGGGGGTCAGCCCCAGCATTTT. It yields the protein CASSVGGGQPQHF. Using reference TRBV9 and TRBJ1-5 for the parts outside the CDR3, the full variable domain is DSGVTQTPKHLITATGQRVTLRCSPRSGDLSVYWYQQSLDQGLQFLIQYYNGEERAKGNILERFSAQQFPDLHSELNLSSLELGDSALYFCASSVGGGQPQHFGDGTRLSIL.

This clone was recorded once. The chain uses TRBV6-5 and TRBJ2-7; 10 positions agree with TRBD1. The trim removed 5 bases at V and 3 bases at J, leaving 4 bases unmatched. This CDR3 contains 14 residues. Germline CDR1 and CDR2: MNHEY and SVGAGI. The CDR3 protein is CASSRQGAIYEQYF. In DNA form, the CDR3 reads TGTGCCAGCAGTCGACAGGGGGCTATCTACGAGCAGTACTTC.

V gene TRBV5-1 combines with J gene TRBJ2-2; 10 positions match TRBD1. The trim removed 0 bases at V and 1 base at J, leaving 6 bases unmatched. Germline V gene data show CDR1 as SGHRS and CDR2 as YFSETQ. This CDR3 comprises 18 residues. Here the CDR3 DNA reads TGCGCCAGCAGCTTGGACCCTGGACAGGGGGTGAACACCGGGGAGCTGTTTTTT. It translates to CASSLDPGQGVNTGELFF.

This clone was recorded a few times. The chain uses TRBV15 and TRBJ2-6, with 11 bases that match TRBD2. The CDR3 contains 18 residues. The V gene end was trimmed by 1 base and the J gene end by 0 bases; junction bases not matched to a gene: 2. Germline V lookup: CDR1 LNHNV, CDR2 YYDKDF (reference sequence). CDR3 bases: TGTGCCACCAGCAGAGGTAGCGGGGGGGCCTCTGGGGCCAACGTCCTGACTTTC. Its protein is CATSRGSGGASGANVLTF.

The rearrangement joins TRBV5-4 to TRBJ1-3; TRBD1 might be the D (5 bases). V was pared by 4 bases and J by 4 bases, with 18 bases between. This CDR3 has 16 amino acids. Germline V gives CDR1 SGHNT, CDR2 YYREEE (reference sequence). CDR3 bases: TGTGCCAGCAGCCCGGGGGGGGTTCCCACCGGAAACACCATATATTTT. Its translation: CASSPGGVPTGNTIYF.

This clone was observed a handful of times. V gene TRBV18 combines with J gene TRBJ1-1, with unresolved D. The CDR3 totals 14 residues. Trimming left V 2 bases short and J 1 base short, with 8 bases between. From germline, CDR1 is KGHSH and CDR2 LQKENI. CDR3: CASSPEVENTEAFF. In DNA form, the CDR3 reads TGTGCCAGCTCACCAGAGGTAGAGAACACTGAAGCTTTCTTT.

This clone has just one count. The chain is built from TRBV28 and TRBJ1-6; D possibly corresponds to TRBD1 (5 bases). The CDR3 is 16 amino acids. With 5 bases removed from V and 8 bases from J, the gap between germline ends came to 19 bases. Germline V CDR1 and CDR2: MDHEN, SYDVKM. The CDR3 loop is CASSNLGESPDSPLHF. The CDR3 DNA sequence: TGTGCCAGCAGTAACCTAGGGGAATCTCCGGATTCACCCCTCCACTTT.

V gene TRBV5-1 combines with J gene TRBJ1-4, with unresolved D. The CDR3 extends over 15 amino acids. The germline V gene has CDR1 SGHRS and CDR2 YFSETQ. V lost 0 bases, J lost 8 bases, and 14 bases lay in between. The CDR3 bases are TGCGCCAGCAGCTTGGCCATAACGGGTGGGGAAAAACTGTTTTTT. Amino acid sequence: CASSLAITGGEKLFF. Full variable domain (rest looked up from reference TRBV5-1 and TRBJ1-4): KAGVTQTPRYLIKTRGQQVTLSCSPISGHRSVSWYQQTPGQGLQFLFEYFSETQRNKGNFPGRFSGRQFSNSRSEMNVSTLELGDSALYLCASSLAITGGEKLFFGSGTQLSVL.

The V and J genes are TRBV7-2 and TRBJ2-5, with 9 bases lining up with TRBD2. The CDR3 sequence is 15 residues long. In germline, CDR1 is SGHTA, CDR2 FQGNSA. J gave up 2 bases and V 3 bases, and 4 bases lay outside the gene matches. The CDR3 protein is CASSFSGGRQETQYF. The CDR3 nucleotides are TGTGCCAGCAGCTTTAGCGGGGGAAGGCAAGAGACCCAGTACTTC.

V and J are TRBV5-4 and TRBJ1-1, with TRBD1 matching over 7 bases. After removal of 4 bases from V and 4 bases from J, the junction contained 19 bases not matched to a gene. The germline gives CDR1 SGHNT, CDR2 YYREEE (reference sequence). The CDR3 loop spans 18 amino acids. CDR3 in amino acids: CASSPRSGTDYRRTEAFF. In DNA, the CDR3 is TGTGCCAGCAGCCCGCGGTCCGGGACAGACTACCGCCGCACTGAAGCTTTCTTT.

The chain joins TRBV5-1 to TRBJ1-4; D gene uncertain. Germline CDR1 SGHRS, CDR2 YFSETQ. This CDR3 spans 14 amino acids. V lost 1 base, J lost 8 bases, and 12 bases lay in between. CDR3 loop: CASSLSLSGEKLFF. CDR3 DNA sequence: TGCGCCAGCAGCTTGTCGCTGTCGGGGGAAAAACTGTTTTTT.

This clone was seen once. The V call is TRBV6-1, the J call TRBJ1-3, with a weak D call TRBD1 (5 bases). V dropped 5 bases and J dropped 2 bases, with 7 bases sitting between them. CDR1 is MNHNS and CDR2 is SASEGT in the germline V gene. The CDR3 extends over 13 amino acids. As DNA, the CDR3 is TGTGCCAGCAGTCCAGGGCCTGGAAACACCATATATTTT. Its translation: CASSPGPGNTIYF.

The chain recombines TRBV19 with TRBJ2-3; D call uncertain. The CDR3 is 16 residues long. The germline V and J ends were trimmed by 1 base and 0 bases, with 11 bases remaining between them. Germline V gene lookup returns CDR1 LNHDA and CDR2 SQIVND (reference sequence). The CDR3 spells CASSIGRPPSTDTQYF. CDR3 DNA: TGTGCCAGTAGTATAGGGCGGCCCCCAAGCACAGATACGCAGTATTTT.

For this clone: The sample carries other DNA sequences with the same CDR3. DNA for the CDR3: TGTGCCAGCATCGGGTACAGGAATAGCAATCAGCCCCAGCATTTT. Amino acid sequence: CASIGYRNSNQPQHF. The rearrangement joins TRBV6-1 to TRBJ1-5; D possibly corresponds to TRBD1 (5 bases). The CDR3 loop spans 15 amino acids. Per the germline V gene, CDR1 is MNHNS and CDR2 is SASEGT. Between the trimmed V and J ends, which lost 7 bases and 0 bases, there was a span of 13 bases.

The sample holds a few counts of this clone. This CDR3 reads CASGLGSHGGTGELFF. DNA for the CDR3: TGTGCCAGCGGACTAGGATCCCATGGAGGGACCGGGGAGCTGTTTTTT. V gene TRBV28 combines with J gene TRBJ2-2; 7 positions agree with TRBD2. Germline CDR1 and CDR2: MDHEN and SYDVKM. J was trimmed by 5 bases and V by 8 bases; bases with no gene match: 14. The CDR3 loop spans 16 amino acids.

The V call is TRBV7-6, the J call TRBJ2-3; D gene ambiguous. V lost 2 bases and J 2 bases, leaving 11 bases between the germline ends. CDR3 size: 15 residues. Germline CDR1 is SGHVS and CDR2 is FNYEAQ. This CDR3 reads CASSLSQSTTDTQYF. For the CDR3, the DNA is TGTGCCAGCAGCTTATCACAGAGTACCACAGATACGCAGTATTTT.

The DNA for the CDR3 is TGTGCCATCAGTGGGACAGGGGCCTATGGCTACACCTTC. The encoded protein is CAISGTGAYGYTF. The V and J genes are TRBV10-3 and TRBJ1-2, with 9 bases aligning to TRBD1. The trim removed 4 bases at V and 4 bases at J, leaving 1 base unmatched. The CDR3 sequence is 13 residues long. Germline CDR1 is ENHRY and CDR2 is SYGVKD.

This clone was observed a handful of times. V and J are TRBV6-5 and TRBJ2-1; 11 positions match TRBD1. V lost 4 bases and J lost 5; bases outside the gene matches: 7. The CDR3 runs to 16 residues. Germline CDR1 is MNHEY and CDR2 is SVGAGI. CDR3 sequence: CASSSSGQGVNNEQFF. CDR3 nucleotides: TGTGCCAGCAGTTCCTCGGGACAGGGGGTTAACAATGAGCAGTTCTTC.